The 29 T cell receptor beta chains presented below share a single source sample, sequenced in a study of blood T cell repertoires in COVID-19 (dated by TCRdb to 2020 to 2021). The library was generated by the immunoSEQ multiplex PCR assay. As stored in TCRdb, this immuneACCESS dataset retains in-frame rearrangements with V and J assigned. A fraction of the clones does not appear; measured against another copy, unresolved V genes explain less than half of the discrepancy, and the remainder lacks a known reason. For this sample there are some 120,000 clones; around 87% appear just once. The ten largest account for less than 4.5% of the sample. Sequenced: peripheral blood. The receptor source for this set is a woman aged 55-69 years with acute or convalescent COVID-19.

V usage is TRBV11-3 and J usage is TRBJ1-1; TRBD1 might be the D (5 bases). V dropped 5 bases and J dropped 1 base, with 14 bases sitting between them. Germline loops: CDR1 SGHNT, CDR2 YENEEA. The CDR3 is 15 residues long. CDR3 protein: CASSTWDSRNTEAFF. The CDR3, as DNA: TGTGCCAGCAGCACCTGGGACTCTCGGAACACTGAAGCTTTCTTT. Supplemented by reference TRBV11-3 and TRBJ1-1, the full variable domain reads EAGVVQSPRYKIIEKKQPVAFWCNPISGHNTLYWYLQNLGQGPELLIRYENEEAVDDSQLPKDRFSAERLKGVDSTLKIQPAELGDSAVYLCASSTWDSRNTEAFFGQGTRLTVV.

The chain employs TRBV9 and TRBJ1-4, with unresolved D. The CDR3 is made up of 14 amino acids. CDR1 is SGDLS, CDR2 YYNGEE, per germline. Between the trimmed V and J ends, which lost 4 bases and 7 bases, there was a span of 14 bases. The CDR3 nucleotides read TGTGCCAGCAGCCCTCCACCGCCCAGTGAAAAACTGTTTTTT. Its protein is CASSPPPPSEKLFF.

This chain connects TRBV7-2 to TRBJ2-7; TRBD2 matches 7 bases. Trimming at V came to 2 bases and at J to 7 bases, leaving 5 bases not matched to a gene. The CDR3 spans 13 residues. Per the germline V gene, CDR1 is SGHTA and CDR2 is FQGNSA. The CDR3 sequence: CASSLWEGQEQYV. Written as DNA, the CDR3 is TGTGCCAGCAGCTTATGGGAGGGGCAGGAGCAGTACGTC.

The gene calls are TRBV10-3 and TRBJ1-5, with 10 positions matching TRBD1. The CDR3 loop spans 16 amino acids. The trim removed 6 bases at V and 5 bases at J, leaving 10 bases unmatched. Germline loops: CDR1 ENHRY, CDR2 SYGVKD. CDR3 residues: CAISEKTGGSDQPQHF. The CDR3 DNA reads TGTGCCATCAGCGAAAAGACAGGGGGCTCGGATCAGCCCCAGCATTTT.

The V call is TRBV9, the J call TRBJ2-1; D perhaps matches TRBD2 (5 bases). Germline loops: CDR1 SGDLS, CDR2 YYNGEE. With 1 base removed from V and 8 bases from J, the gap between germline ends came to 16 bases. The CDR3 consists of 15 residues. DNA for the CDR3: TGTGCCAGCAGCGTAAATATAGCTGAGAGGGATGAGCAGTTCTTC. It is translated as CASSVNIAERDEQFF.

The V call is TRBV19, the J call TRBJ1-2; weak D call: TRBD1 (5 bases). The CDR3 contains 13 residues. CDR1 and CDR2 from the germline V gene are LNHDA and SQIVND (reference sequence). Trimming removed 2 bases from V and 8 bases from J, with 12 bases in between. CDR3 amino acids: CASSILGARGYTF. As DNA, the CDR3 is TGTGCCAGTAGTATACTTGGGGCCAGAGGCTACACCTTC.

The chain carries TRBV4-1 and TRBJ1-6, with a possible D match to TRBD1 (5 bases). Trimming stripped 5 bases from V and 16 bases from J, with 18 bases between. Per germline, CDR1 MGHRA and CDR2 YSYEKL. The CDR3 sequence is 13 residues long. The CDR3 is CASSFQIGVGLHF. DNA of the CDR3: TGCGCCAGCAGCTTTCAAATAGGGGTGGGGCTCCACTTT.

V and J are TRBV2 and TRBJ1-6, with D unresolved. V lost 4 bases to trimming and J lost 0 bases, with 10 bases between them. The CDR3 is 16 residues long. Germline V gene lookup returns CDR1 SNHLY and CDR2 FYNNEI. Here the CDR3 DNA reads TGTGCCAGCAGTGCCGGACTGAGCTCCTATAATTCACCCCTCCACTTT. It specifies CASSAGLSSYNSPLHF.

V usage is TRBV19 and J usage is TRBJ1-5; 11 positions match TRBD1. Germline V gives CDR1 LNHDA, CDR2 SQIVND (reference sequence). The CDR3 spans 18 residues. The J segment lost 2 bases and the V segment lost 4 bases, leaving 10 bases of the junction unmatched. The CDR3 region is CASSTGTGGLVGNQPQHF. Written as DNA, the CDR3 is TGTGCCAGTAGTACCGGGACAGGGGGGTTGGTTGGCAATCAGCCCCAGCATTTT.

The V call is TRBV5-5, the J call TRBJ2-7; weak D call: TRBD1 (7 bases). V gave up 2 bases and J gave up 7 bases, with 19 bases separating them. Germline lookup yields CDR1 SGHKS and CDR2 YYEKEE (reference sequence). The CDR3 is 15 amino acids. DNA of the CDR3: TGTGCCAGCAGCTTCCGCCGACAGGGACGGGAGGAGCAGTACGTC. Protein: CASSFRRQGREEQYV.

The genes are TRBV7-9 and TRBJ2-1, with D perhaps matching TRBD2 (6 bases). V was pared by 6 bases and J by 6 bases, with 18 bases between. The CDR3 spans 15 residues. Germline values: CDR1 SEHNR, CDR2 FQNEAQ (reference sequence). In DNA, the CDR3 is TGTGCCAGCAGGCCCCCGGGACTCGACCTCAATGAGCAGTTCTTC. This translates into CASRPPGLDLNEQFF.

CDR3 region: CASSGTGYEQYF. DNA for the CDR3: TGTGCCAGCAGCGGGACAGGCTACGAGCAGTACTTC. This sequence joins TRBV27 and TRBJ2-7; 8 positions agree with TRBD1. The CDR3 has 12 amino acids. Germline CDR1 reads MNHEY; CDR2 reads SMNVEV (reference sequence). V lost 6 bases and J lost 3; bases outside the gene matches: 1.

This chain joins TRBV13 and TRBJ2-3, with D maybe TRBD2 (7 bases). From germline, CDR1 is PRHDT and CDR2 FYEKMQ (reference sequence). The CDR3 contains 15 residues. V was cut by 4 bases and J by 6 bases, with 17 bases left in between. The CDR3 is CASSSRTRGGDTQYF. The CDR3 nucleotides read TGTGCCAGCAGCTCCCGGACTAGGGGGGGGGATACGCAGTATTTT.

The V gene is TRBV6-6, the J gene TRBJ2-7, with 10 positions matching TRBD1. The CDR3 has 15 amino acids. Germline V gives CDR1 MNHNY, CDR2 SVGAGI (reference sequence). V lost 5 bases and J lost 7; bases outside the gene matches: 11. CDR3 region: CASSQDRGILGEQYV. The CDR3 DNA sequence: TGTGCCAGCAGTCAGGACAGGGGGATTTTGGGAGAGCAGTACGTC.

This chain links TRBV27 with TRBJ2-7; D not resolved. Trimming shortened V by 4 bases and J by 6 bases, and 19 bases separated the two germline ends. Germline CDR1 is MNHEY and CDR2 is SMNVEV (reference sequence). The CDR3 is 15 amino acids. The chain's CDR3 is CASSSNLGGLGEQYF. The CDR3 nucleotides are TGTGCCAGCAGTTCCAACCTAGGCGGTTTAGGCGAGCAGTACTTC.

V is TRBV7-9 and J is TRBJ2-2; tentatively, D is TRBD2 (5 bases). Germline-derived CDR1 and CDR2 are SEHNR and FQNEAQ (reference sequence). The CDR3 totals 15 residues. V lost 9 bases and J 0 bases, leaving 14 bases between the germline ends. The CDR3: CASVIASANTGELFF. The CDR3 DNA reads as TGTGCCAGTGTCATAGCGTCCGCGAACACCGGGGAGCTGTTTTTT.

This chain links TRBV28 with TRBJ2-7; tentatively, D is TRBD2 (6 bases). The CDR3 length is 15 residues. The V gene's germline CDR1 is MDHEN and CDR2 SYDVKM. V lost 6 bases, J lost 0 bases, and 15 bases lay in between. This chain's CDR3 is CASRRRLDASYEQYF. The CDR3 coding sequence is TGTGCCAGCAGACGTCGACTAGATGCCTCCTACGAGCAGTACTTC.

This rearrangement joins TRBV23-1 to TRBJ2-7; D possibly corresponds to TRBD2 (6 bases). TRBV23-1 is an open reading frame, and its role is uncertain. The length of the CDR3 is 18 residues. The germline V and J ends were trimmed by 0 bases and 2 bases, with 20 bases remaining between them. CDR3 nucleotides: TGCGCCAGCAGTCAATCTCTTAGTACGGGAGCCCCCGCCTACGAGCAGTACGTC. Its protein is CASSQSLSTGAPAYEQYV.

This clone appeared once. The rearrangement links TRBV28 to TRBJ1-2; no definite D call. Germline V gives CDR1 MDHEN, CDR2 SYDVKM. The CDR3 is 11 amino acids. V was cut by 8 bases and J by 4 bases, with 8 bases left in between. CDR3 amino acids: CASLEVYGYTF. CDR3 sequence (DNA): TGTGCCAGCTTAGAGGTCTATGGCTACACCTTC.

The chain uses TRBV27 and TRBJ2-1; 7 bases map to TRBD2. From germline, CDR1 is MNHEY and CDR2 SMNVEV (reference sequence). The CDR3 extends over 15 amino acids. J gave up 3 bases and V 9 bases, and 11 bases lay outside the gene matches. The CDR3 reads CASTSASGVYNEQFF. For the CDR3, the DNA is TGTGCCAGTACCTCCGCCAGCGGGGTCTACAATGAGCAGTTCTTC.

The V and J genes are TRBV27 and TRBJ2-1; no definite D call. Germline V gene sequence: CDR1 MNHEY, CDR2 SMNVEV (reference sequence). This CDR3 has 15 residues. Trimming removed 3 bases from V and 0 bases from J, with 9 bases in between. CDR3 protein: CASSFRKSSYNEQFF. The CDR3 DNA reads TGTGCCAGCAGTTTCCGAAAGAGCTCCTACAATGAGCAGTTCTTC.

The J gene is TRBJ1-1, the V gene TRBV6-6, with TRBD1 as a possible D gene (6 bases). The V gene lost 7 bases and the J gene lost 9 bases, with 15 bases spanning the gap. CDR1 MNHNY and CDR2 SVGAGI come from the germline V gene (reference sequence). The CDR3 length is 12 residues. CDR3 DNA: TGTGCCAGCACCCAGGGGCTGGGAAAAGCTTTCTTT. Residues: CASTQGLGKAFF.

V gene TRBV2 combines with J gene TRBJ2-7, with 7 bases that match TRBD2. V lost 4 bases to trimming and J lost 5 bases; unmatched junction nucleotides: 11. Per germline, CDR1 SNHLY and CDR2 FYNNEI. CDR3 length: 15 amino acids. CDR3: CASSGTMGGSDEQYV. CDR3 nucleotide sequence: TGTGCCAGCAGTGGGACGATGGGGGGGTCGGACGAGCAGTACGTC.

The chain is built from TRBV2 and TRBJ1-5, with 7 bases identical to TRBD1. This CDR3 has 15 amino acids. V dropped 7 bases and J dropped 0; count of bases not matched to a gene: 6. Germline lookup yields CDR1 SNHLY and CDR2 FYNNEI. CDR3 DNA sequence: TGTGCCAGCAACCCGACAGGGATTAGCAATCAGCCCCAGCATTTT. Its protein product is CASNPTGISNQPQHF.

Written as DNA, the CDR3 is TGTGCCAGCAGCCCACGCCTACGGGGGGACACTGAAGCTTTCTTT. Translated: CASSPRLRGDTEAFF. V is TRBV9 and J is TRBJ1-1; D is possibly TRBD1 (5 bases). The CDR3 has 15 amino acids. Germline CDR1 reads SGDLS; CDR2 reads YYNGEE. The ends were cut back, 4 bases at V and 3 bases at J, with 16 bases in the middle.

The V and J genes are TRBV3-1 (or the pseudogene TRBV3-2) and TRBJ1-2; the match to TRBD1 covers 9 bases. The germline V gene has CDR1 LGHDT and CDR2 YNNKEL (reference sequence). The length of the CDR3 is 16 residues. J gave up 4 bases and V 0 bases, and 6 bases lay outside the gene matches. The CDR3: CASSQDLVTGGYGYTF. In nucleotides, the CDR3 is TGTGCCAGCAGCCAAGATCTTGTGACAGGGGGCTATGGCTACACCTTC.

The chain couples TRBV3-1 (or the pseudogene TRBV3-2) to TRBJ2-1, with 9 positions matching TRBD2. CDR1 and CDR2 from the germline V gene are LGHDT and YNNKEL (reference sequence). This CDR3 region has 16 residues. Trimming at V came to 4 bases and at J to 7 bases, leaving 11 bases not matched to a gene. The CDR3 is CASSPTLAGVGNEQFF. The CDR3 nucleotides read TGTGCCAGCAGCCCTACCTTAGCGGGAGTGGGGAATGAGCAGTTCTTC.

V is TRBV3-1 (or the pseudogene TRBV3-2) and J is TRBJ2-7, with 9 bases matching TRBD2. V lost 3 bases, J lost 3 bases, and 6 bases stayed unmatched. CDR1 LGHDT and CDR2 YNNKEL come from the germline V gene (reference sequence). The length of the CDR3 is 15 residues. The DNA for the CDR3 is TGTGCCAGCAGCCAGGGGACTAGCACAATCTACGAGCAGTACGTC. Its translation is CASSQGTSTIYEQYV.

The V and J genes are TRBV7-9 and TRBJ2-3; 8 positions match TRBD2. Germline trimming cut 5 bases from V and 2 bases from J; bases unmatched to any gene: 3. The germline V gene has CDR1 SEHNR and CDR2 FQNEAQ (reference sequence). CDR3 size: 14 residues. The DNA of the CDR3 is TGTGCCAGCAGCATTAGCGGGGACACAGATACGCAGTATTTT. Its translation: CASSISGDTDTQYF. Filled out from reference TRBV7-9 and TRBJ2-3, the complete variable domain reads DTGVSQNPRHKITKRGQNVTFRCDPISEHNRLYWYRQTLGQGPEFLTYFQNEAQLEKSRLLSDRFSAERPKGSFSTLEIQRTEQGDSAMYLCASSISGDTDTQYFGPGTRLTVL.